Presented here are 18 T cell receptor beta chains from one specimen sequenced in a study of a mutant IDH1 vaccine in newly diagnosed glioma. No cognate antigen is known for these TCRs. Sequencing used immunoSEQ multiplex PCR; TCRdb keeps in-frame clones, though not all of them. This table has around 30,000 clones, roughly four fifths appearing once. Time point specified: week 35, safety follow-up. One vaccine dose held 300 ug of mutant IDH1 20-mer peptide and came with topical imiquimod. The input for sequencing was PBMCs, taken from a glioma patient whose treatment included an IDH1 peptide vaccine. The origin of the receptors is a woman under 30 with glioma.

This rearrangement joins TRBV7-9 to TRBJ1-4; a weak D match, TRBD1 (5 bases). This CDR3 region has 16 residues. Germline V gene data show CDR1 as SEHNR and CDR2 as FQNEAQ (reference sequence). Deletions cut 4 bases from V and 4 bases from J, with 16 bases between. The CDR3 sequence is CASSSNYRGSNEKLFF. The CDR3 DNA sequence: TGTGCCAGCAGCTCCAACTATCGGGGGAGTAATGAAAAACTGTTTTTT. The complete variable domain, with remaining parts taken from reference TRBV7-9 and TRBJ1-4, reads DTGVSQNPRHKITKRGQNVTFRCDPISEHNRLYWYRQTLGQGPEFLTYFQNEAQLEKSRLLSDRFSAERPKGSFSTLEIQRTEQGDSAMYLCASSSNYRGSNEKLFFGSGTQLSVL.

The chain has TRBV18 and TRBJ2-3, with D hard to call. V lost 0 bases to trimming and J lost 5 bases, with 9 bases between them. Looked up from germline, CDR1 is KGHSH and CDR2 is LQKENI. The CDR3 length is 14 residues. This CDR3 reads CASSPPSVGDTQYF. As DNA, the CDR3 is TGTGCCAGCTCACCACCGAGTGTCGGAGATACGCAGTATTTT.

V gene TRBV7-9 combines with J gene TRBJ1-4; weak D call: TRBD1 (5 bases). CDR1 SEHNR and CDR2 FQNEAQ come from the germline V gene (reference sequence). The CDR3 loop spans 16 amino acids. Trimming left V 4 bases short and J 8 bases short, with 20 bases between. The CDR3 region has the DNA TGTGCCAGCAGCTCCTCCAACCCGGGGCAAAAGGAAAAACTGTTTTTT. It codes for CASSSSNPGQKEKLFF.

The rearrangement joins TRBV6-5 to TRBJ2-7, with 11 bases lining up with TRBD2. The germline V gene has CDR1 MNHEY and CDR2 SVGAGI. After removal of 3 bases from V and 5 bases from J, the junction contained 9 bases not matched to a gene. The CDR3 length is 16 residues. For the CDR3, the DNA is TGTGCCAGCAGTTATGGCGGGACTAGCGGATTAAACGAGCAGTACTTC. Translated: CASSYGGTSGLNEQYF.

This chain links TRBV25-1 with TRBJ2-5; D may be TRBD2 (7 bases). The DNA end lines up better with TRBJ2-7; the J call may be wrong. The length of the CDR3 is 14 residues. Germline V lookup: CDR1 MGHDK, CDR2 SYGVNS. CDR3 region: CASSDEGGAYEQYF. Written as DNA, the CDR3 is TGTGCCAGCAGCGACGAGGGGGGGGCCTACGAGCAGTACTTC.

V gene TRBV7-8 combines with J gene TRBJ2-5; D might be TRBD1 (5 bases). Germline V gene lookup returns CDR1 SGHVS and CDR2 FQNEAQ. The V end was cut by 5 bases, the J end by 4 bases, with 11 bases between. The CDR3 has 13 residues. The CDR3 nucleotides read TGTGCCAGCAGCCCAGGGTTTCGAGAGACCCAGTACTTC. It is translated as CASSPGFRETQYF.

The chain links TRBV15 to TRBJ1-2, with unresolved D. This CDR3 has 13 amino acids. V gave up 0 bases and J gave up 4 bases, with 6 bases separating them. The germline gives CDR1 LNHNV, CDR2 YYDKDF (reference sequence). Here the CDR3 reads CATSRDVGYGYTF. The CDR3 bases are TGTGCCACCAGCAGAGATGTGGGCTATGGCTACACCTTC.

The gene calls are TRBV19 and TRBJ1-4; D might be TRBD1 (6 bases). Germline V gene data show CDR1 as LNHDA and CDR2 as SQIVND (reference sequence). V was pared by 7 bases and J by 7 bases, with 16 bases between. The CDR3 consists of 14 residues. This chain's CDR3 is CASTTGGAGEKLFF. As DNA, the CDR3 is TGTGCCAGTACCACCGGGGGCGCCGGTGAAAAACTGTTTTTT.

The CDR3 sequence: CASRKGPLDYNEQFF. CDR3 DNA sequence: TGTGCCAGCAGAAAGGGACCGCTTGATTACAATGAGCAGTTCTTC. The chain links TRBV6-5 to TRBJ2-1, with D perhaps given as TRBD1 or TRBD2 (5 bases each). Looked up from germline, CDR1 is MNHEY and CDR2 is SVGAGI. V was shortened by 6 bases and J by 4 bases, with 16 bases between the two germline ends. This CDR3 region has 15 residues.

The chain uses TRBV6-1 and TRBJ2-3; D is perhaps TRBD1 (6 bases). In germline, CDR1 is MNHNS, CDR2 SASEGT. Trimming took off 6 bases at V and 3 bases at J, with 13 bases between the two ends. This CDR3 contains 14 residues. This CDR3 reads CASRNRVLTDTQYF. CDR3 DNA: TGTGCCAGCAGAAACAGGGTTTTGACAGATACGCAGTATTTT.

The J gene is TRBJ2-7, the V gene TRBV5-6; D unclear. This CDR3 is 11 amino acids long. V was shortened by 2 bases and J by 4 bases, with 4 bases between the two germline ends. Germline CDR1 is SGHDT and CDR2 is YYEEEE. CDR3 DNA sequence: TGTGCCAGCAGCTTAAGGTACGAGCAGTACTTC. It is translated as CASSLRYEQYF.

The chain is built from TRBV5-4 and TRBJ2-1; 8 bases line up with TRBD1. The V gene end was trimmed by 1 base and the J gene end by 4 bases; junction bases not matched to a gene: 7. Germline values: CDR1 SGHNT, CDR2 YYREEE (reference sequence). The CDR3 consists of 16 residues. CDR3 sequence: CASSLLRQGTYNEQFF. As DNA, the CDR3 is TGTGCCAGCAGCTTGCTTCGACAGGGGACATACAATGAGCAGTTCTTC.

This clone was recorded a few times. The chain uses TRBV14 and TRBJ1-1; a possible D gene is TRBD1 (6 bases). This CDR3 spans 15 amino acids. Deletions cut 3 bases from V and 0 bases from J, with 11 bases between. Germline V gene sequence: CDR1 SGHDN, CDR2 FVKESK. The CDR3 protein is CASSHRAGVNTEAFF. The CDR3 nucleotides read TGTGCCAGCAGCCATCGGGCAGGGGTGAACACTGAAGCTTTCTTT. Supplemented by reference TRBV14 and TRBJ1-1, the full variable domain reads EAGVTQFPSHSVIEKGQTVTLRCDPISGHDNLYWYRRVMGKEIKFLLHFVKESKQDESGMPNNRFLAERTGGTYSTLKVQPAELEDSGVYFCASSHRAGVNTEAFFGQGTRLTVV.

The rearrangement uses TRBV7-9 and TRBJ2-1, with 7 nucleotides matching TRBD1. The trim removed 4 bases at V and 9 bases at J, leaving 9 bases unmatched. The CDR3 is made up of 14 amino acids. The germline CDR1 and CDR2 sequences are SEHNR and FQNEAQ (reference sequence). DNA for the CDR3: TGTGCCAGCAGCTCCCAGGGGGACGTGGGTGAGCAGTTCTTC. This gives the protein CASSSQGDVGEQFF.

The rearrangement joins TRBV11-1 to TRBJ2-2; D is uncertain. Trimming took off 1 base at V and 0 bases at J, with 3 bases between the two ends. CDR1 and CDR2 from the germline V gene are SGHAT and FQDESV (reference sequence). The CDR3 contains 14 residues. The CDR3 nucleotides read TGTGCCAGCAGCTTAGAGCCGAACACCGGGGAGCTGTTTTTT. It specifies CASSLEPNTGELFF.

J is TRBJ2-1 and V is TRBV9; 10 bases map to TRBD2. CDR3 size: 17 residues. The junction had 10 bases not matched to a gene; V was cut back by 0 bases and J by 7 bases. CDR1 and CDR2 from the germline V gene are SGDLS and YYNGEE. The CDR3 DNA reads TGTGCCAGCAGCGTAGACAGGGGGACTAGCGTATCAAATGAGCAGTTCTTC. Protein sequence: CASSVDRGTSVSNEQFF.

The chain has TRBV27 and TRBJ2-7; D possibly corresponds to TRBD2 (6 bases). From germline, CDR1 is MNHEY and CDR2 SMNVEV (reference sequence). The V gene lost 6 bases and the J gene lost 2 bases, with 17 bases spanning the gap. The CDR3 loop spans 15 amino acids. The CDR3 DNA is TGTGCCAGCAGAGGTTTAGCGGATTGGACCTACGAGCAGTACTTC. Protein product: CASRGLADWTYEQYF.

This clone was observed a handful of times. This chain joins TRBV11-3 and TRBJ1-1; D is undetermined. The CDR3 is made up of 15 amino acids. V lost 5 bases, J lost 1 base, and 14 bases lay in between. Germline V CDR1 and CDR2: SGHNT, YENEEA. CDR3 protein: CASSPPGGGNTEAFF. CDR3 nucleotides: TGTGCCAGCAGCCCCCCTGGAGGAGGGAACACTGAAGCTTTCTTT.